These T cell receptor beta chains were read from a single sample in a study of T cells in Graves' hyperthyroidism and ophthalmopathy. TCRdb independently ran MiXCR on the multiplex PCR reads; one entry per CDR3 protein. The table includes 300,000 to 350,000 distinct CDR3 sequences, roughly 20% detected once. Sequencing was done on a sample of blood. Receptors were obtained from a woman aged 45-65 years with Graves' hyperthyroidism. Both conserved end residues are part of each CDR3. The D gene is left open where the match is weak. Clone sizes are given selectively: once, few, many, or a class where the clone is expanded.

clone size	V gene	D gene	J gene	CDR3 DNA	CDR3 protein
many	TRBV12-3/TRBV12-4	-	TRBJ1-1	-	CASSFAGGALIPFF
-	TRBV5-1	TRBD2	TRBJ2-3	TGCGCCAGCAGCTTGGATAGGGCTAGCGGGGTTACGCAGTATTTT	CASSLDRASGVTQYF
few	TRBV10-2	-	TRBJ2-1	TGCGCCAGCAGTAGGACCTCTGGCGAGCAGTTCTTC	CASSRTSGEQFF
-	TRBV12-3/TRBV12-4	TRBD2	TRBJ2-2	TGTGCCAGCAGCCCTCGGACTAGCGGGAGTCGCGACACCGGGGAGCTGTTTTTT	CASSPRTSGSRDTGELFF
many	TRBV5-4	-	TRBJ2-3	TGTGCCAGCAGCGGGAGGAGTAGCGGAACTCTCACAGATACGCAGTATTTT	CASSGRSSGTLTDTQYF
-	TRBV20-1	TRBD2	TRBJ2-7	TGCAGTGCTAACTCCGGACTAGCGGGAGCCTACGAGCAGTACTTC	CSANSGLAGAYEQYF
few	TRBV27	TRBD1	TRBJ1-4	TGTGCCAGCAGTTTATCCCTGGGACAGGGTTATGAAAAACTGTTTTTT	CASSLSLGQGYEKLFF
many	TRBV7-6	-	TRBJ2-5	TGTGCCAGCAGCTCCCGGCAAGAGACCCAGTACTTC	CASSSRQETQYF
few	TRBV6-1	-	TRBJ2-3	TGTGCCAGCAGTGATTATTATGGTCCTCCCACCACAGATACGCAGTATTTT	CASSDYYGPPTTDTQYF
once	TRBV7-9	-	TRBJ1-4	TGTGCCAGCAGCTTAGTTAATAATGAAAAACTGTTTTTT	CASSLVNNEKLFF
few	TRBV3-1	TRBD2	TRBJ2-3	TGTGCCAGCAGCCAAGGCGGGGGATATACGCAGTATTTT	CASSQGGGYTQYF
-	TRBV18	-	TRBJ2-5	TGTGCCAGCTCAGCCGGCGAGAGGGAGACCCAGTACTTC	CASSAGERETQYF
-	TRBV6-1	-	TRBJ1-5	TGTGCCAGCAGGCCCACAGCCCTTAGCAATCAGCCCCAGCATTTT	CASRPTALSNQPQHF
-	TRBV29-1	TRBD1	TRBJ2-3	TGCAGCGTTGAATGGGGGGGACAGGGGACAGATACGCAGTATTTT	CSVEWGGQGTDTQYF
few	TRBV27	-	TRBJ1-1	TGTGCCAGCAGTACCGGTCTCGGTGGTGAAGCTTTCTTT	CASSTGLGGEAFF
-	TRBV6-1	-	TRBJ1-4	TGTGCCAGCAGACCCGGGACCCCCAACGGTGAAAAACTGTTTTTT	CASRPGTPNGEKLFF
-	TRBV20-1	-	TRBJ2-1	TGCAGTGCCGCGCTCGCGTGGGGCTCCTACAATGAGCAGTTCTTC	CSAALAWGSYNEQFF
many	TRBV30	-	TRBJ2-3	TGTGCCTGGAGTGTACTTGGGACACCGGGTCCTACAGATACGCAGTATTTT	CAWSVLGTPGPTDTQYF
many	TRBV2	TRBD1	TRBJ1-1	TGTGCCAGCAGTGAAAGGGGGCTCACTGAAGCTTTCTTT	CASSERGLTEAFF
-	TRBV11-2	TRBD1	TRBJ1-4	TGTGCCAGCAGCCCCGGTGGACAGGGGGGAAAACTGTTTTTT	CASSPGGQGGKLFF
few	TRBV6-1	-	TRBJ1-2	TGTGCCAGCAGTGTTTTAGGGAGTGACTATGGCTACACCTTC	CASSVLGSDYGYTF
many	TRBV7-9	TRBD2	TRBJ2-4	TGTGCCAGCAGCTTCGCTGGGCTAGCGGGAGACATTCAGTACTTC	CASSFAGLAGDIQYF
many	TRBV13	TRBD2	TRBJ2-1	TGTGCCAGCAGCCTCCCCAGACTAGCGAGGACCTACAATGAGCAGTTCTTC	CASSLPRLARTYNEQFF
few	TRBV12-3/TRBV12-4	TRBD1	TRBJ2-5	TGTGCCAGCAGTTTAATCCGGACAGGGGGTCTATGGGGGACCCAGTACTTC	CASSLIRTGGLWGTQYF
-	TRBV25-1	TRBD2	TRBJ2-5	TGTGCCAGCAGTGACCCCGGACTAGCGGGCGCCGAGACCCAGTACTTC	CASSDPGLAGAETQYF
-	TRBV29-1	-	TRBJ1-6	TGCAGCGTTGAAGAACAGGGACCGAGTTCACCCCTCCACTTT	CSVEEQGPSSPLHF
many	TRBV11-2	-	TRBJ2-7	TGTGCCAGCAGCTTAGGACTACGCTCCTACGAGCAGTACTTC	CASSLGLRSYEQYF
few	TRBV4-1	-	TRBJ1-3	TGCGCCAGCAACACCGTAAACTCTGGAAACACCATATATTTT	CASNTVNSGNTIYF
-	TRBV2	-	TRBJ2-2	TGTGCCAGCTCCGATGAGAACGACACCGGGGAGCTGTTTTTT	CASSDENDTGELFF
-	TRBV5-5	-	TRBJ1-1	TGTGCCAGCAGTGTCGCTCCGACCGGGGAAGCTTTCTTT	CASSVAPTGEAFF
many	TRBV28	TRBD2	TRBJ2-3	TGTGCCAGCAGTTCATTAGCGGGAGGGACAGATACGCAGTATTTT	CASSSLAGGTDTQYF
many	TRBV2	-	TRBJ2-7	TGTGCCAGATCCCCGACCGACGGCGAGCAGTACTTC	CARSPTDGEQYF
many	TRBV12-3/TRBV12-4	TRBD1	TRBJ2-1	TGTGCCAGCACCCCACAGACAGGGTACAATGAGCAGTTCTTC	CASTPQTGYNEQFF
-	TRBV7-3	-	TRBJ1-3	TGTGCCAGCAGCCCGGACGGAATGGGAAACACCATATATTTT	CASSPDGMGNTIYF
many	TRBV20-1	TRBD2	TRBJ2-1	TGCAGTGCTGGGCGACTAGCAGGGCAAGAGCAGTTCTTC	CSAGRLAGQEQFF
many	TRBV7-2	-	TRBJ1-5	TGTGCCAGCAGCTTAGTACAGAATCAGCCCCAGCATTTT	CASSLVQNQPQHF
many	TRBV27	-	TRBJ2-1	TGTGCCAGCAGTTTAGATTCGCCGAATGAGCAGTTCTTC	CASSLDSPNEQFF
few	TRBV7-8	-	TRBJ1-6	TGTGCCAGCAGCCCTGAACGGCCAAATAATTCACCCCTCCACTTT	CASSPERPNNSPLHF
-	TRBV19	-	TRBJ1-2	TGTGCCAGCGGGGATGGCTACACCTTC	CASGDGYTF
many	TRBV6-1	-	TRBJ1-1	TGTGCCAGCAGGGGAGCAAACAACTGGGGCACTGAAGCTTTCTTT	CASRGANNWGTEAFF
many	TRBV30	-	TRBJ2-2	TGTGCCTGGACCGCCGGGACAACGAACACCGGGGAGCTGTTTTTT	CAWTAGTTNTGELFF
few	TRBV9	-	TRBJ2-5	TGTGCCAGCAGCGTAGGGGTTTCGCAAGAGACCCAGTACTTC	CASSVGVSQETQYF
few	TRBV5-1	TRBD2	TRBJ2-1	TGCGCCAGCAGCTTTACTAGCGGGAGTCACAGTGAGCAGTTCTTC	CASSFTSGSHSEQFF
many	TRBV7-9	-	TRBJ2-1	TGTGCCAGCAGCTATCACAGGAGCTCCTACAATGAGCAGTTCTTC	CASSYHRSSYNEQFF
-	TRBV3-1	-	TRBJ1-1	TGTGCCAGCAAAGCCAAGGGAACCGGAATAGGTGAAGCTTTCTTT	CASKAKGTGIGEAFF
many	TRBV6-2/TRBV6-3	TRBD1	TRBJ2-3	TGTGCCAGCAGAAGTGACTCCGGGACAGGTCCCTTTGGGGGGCTTCCAGATACGCAGTATTTT	CASRSDSGTGPFGGLPDTQYF
many	TRBV12-3/TRBV12-4	-	TRBJ1-4	TGTGCCAGCAGCCTACGCGGGACAATTAATGAAAAACTGTTTTTT	CASSLRGTINEKLFF
many	TRBV6-5	TRBD2	TRBJ2-7	TGTGCCAGCAGTTACTCGGCGGGAGTACCCTCCTACGAGCAGTACTTC	CASSYSAGVPSYEQYF
-	TRBV6-1	-	TRBJ1-2	TGTGCCAGCAGTTCTCCCCGCAGCGAGGGTAACTATGGCTACACCTTC	CASSSPRSEGNYGYTF
-	TRBV6-4	-	TRBJ1-2	TGTGCCAGCAGTGACCAGTTCTCCGGGGGCTACACCTTC	CASSDQFSGGYTF
many	TRBV12-3/TRBV12-4	TRBD1	TRBJ1-5	TGTGCCAGCAGTTTAGTGACAGGGGGCAATCAGCCCCAGCATTTT	CASSLVTGGNQPQHF